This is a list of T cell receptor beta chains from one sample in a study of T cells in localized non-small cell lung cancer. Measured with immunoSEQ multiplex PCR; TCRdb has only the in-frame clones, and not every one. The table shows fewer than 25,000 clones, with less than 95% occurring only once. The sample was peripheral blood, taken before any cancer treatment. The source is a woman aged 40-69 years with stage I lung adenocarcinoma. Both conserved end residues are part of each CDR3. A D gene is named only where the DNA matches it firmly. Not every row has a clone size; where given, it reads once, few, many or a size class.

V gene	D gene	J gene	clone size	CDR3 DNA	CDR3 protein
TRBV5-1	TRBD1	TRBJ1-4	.	TGCGCCAGCAGCAGGGACAGGGTGGTCACTAATGAAAAACTGTTTTTT	CASSRDRVVTNEKLFF
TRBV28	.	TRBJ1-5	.	TGTGCCAGCAGTCCCCGAATCCTTAGCAATCAGCCCCAGCATTTT	CASSPRILSNQPQHF
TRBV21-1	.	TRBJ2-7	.	TGTGCCAGCAGCAAAGAGTCCCAGGCCTTTTGCTACGAGCAGTACTTC	CASSKESQAFCYEQYF
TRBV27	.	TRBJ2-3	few	TGTGCCAGCAGTATATCGGAGGTCTCTAGCACAGATACGCAGTATTTT	CASSISEVSSTDTQYF
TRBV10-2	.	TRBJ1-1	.	TGCGCCAGCAGTGAGCCCTTTGGAAAGTCTGAAGCTTTCTTT	CASSEPFGKSEAFF
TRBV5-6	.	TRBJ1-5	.	TGTGCCAGCAGCTTCCACGGGTTCAATCAGCCCCAGCATTTT	CASSFHGFNQPQHF
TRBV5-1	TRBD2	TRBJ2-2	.	TGCGCCAGCAGTCCAGGCGGGACGGGGGGCACCGGGGAGCTGTTTTTT	CASSPGGTGGTGELFF
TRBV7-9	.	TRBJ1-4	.	TGTGCCAGCAGCGAAGATGGACAGAAACTGTTTTTT	CASSEDGQKLFF
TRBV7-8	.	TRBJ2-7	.	TGTGCCAGCAGCTTAGTCTGGACTCAAGGGGAGCAGTACTTC	CASSLVWTQGEQYF
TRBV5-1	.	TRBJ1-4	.	TGCGCCAGCAGCCGGGGACCCAGGGCCGATGAAAAACTGTTTTTT	CASSRGPRADEKLFF
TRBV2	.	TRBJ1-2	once	TGTGCCAGCATTGAGGCGCCGAGTTCAGGTGGCTACACCTTC	CASIEAPSSGGYTF
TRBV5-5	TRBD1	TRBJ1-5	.	TGTGCCAGCAGCCCCAAGCCGACTTCTACAGGGGGAGGTCAGCCCCAGCATTTT	CASSPKPTSTGGGQPQHF
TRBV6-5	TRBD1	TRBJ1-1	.	TGTGCCAGCAGTTACTCTGGACAGGGTAGGACTGAAGCTTTCTTT	CASSYSGQGRTEAFF
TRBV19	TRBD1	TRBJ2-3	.	TGTGCCTCCCAGGGGGACAGGGGACTTAGCACAGATACGCAGTATTTT	CASQGDRGLSTDTQYF
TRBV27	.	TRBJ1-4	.	TGTGCCAGCAAGGGCAGTCCAAATACTCCAACTAATGAAAAACTGTTTTTT	CASKGSPNTPTNEKLFF
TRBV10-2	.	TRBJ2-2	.	TGCGCCAGCAGTGAGTCGGGGGCCGGGGAGCTGTTTTTT	CASSESGAGELFF
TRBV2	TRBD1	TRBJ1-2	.	TGTGCCAGCAGAGAGGGACAGCTCTATGGCTACACCTTC	CASREGQLYGYTF
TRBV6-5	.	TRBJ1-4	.	TGTGCCAGCAGGCGCGGGGGCACTAATGAAAAACTGTTTTTT	CASRRGGTNEKLFF
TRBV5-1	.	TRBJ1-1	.	TGCGCCAGCAGCTTGGGCTGGGGGACTGAAGCTTTCTTT	CASSLGWGTEAFF
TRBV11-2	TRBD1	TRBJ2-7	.	TGTGCCAGCAGCTCCTGGACAGGGGGCACCTACGAGCAGTACTTC	CASSSWTGGTYEQYF
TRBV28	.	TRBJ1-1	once	TGTGCCAGCAGAACGGCGGGGGGCACTGAAGCTTTCTTT	CASRTAGGTEAFF
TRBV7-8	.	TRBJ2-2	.	TGTGCCAGCAGCTTAGTTCCGCCGACCGGGGAGCTGTTTTTT	CASSLVPPTGELFF
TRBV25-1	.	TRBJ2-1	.	TGTGCCAGCAGTGTCCATGGGTTTTACAATGAGCAGTTCTTC	CASSVHGFYNEQFF
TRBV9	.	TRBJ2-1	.	TGTGCCAGCAGCCCTTTTGGGGACACTTTAAATGAGCAGTTCTTC	CASSPFGDTLNEQFF
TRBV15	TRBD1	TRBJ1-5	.	TGTGCCACCAGCCGGGGACAGATAATCGGCAATCAGCCCCAGCATTTT	CATSRGQIIGNQPQHF
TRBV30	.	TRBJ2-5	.	TGTGCCTGGAGTGTATCTCAAGAGACCCAGTACTTC	CAWSVSQETQYF
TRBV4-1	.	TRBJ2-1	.	TGCGCCAGCAGCCAATTCTCAAGAGGGCGAGACAATGAGCAGTTCTTC	CASSQFSRGRDNEQFF
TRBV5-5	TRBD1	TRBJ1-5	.	TGTGCCAGTAATACAGGGGGGGATCAGCCCCAGCATTTT	CASNTGGDQPQHF
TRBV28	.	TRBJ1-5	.	TGTGCCAGCGGGGGACGGCAGCGCCATCGGCCCCAGCATTTT	CASGGRQRHRPQHF
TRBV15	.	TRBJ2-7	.	TGTGCCACCAGCAGTAGTCCGGGACACTACGAGCAGTACTTC	CATSSSPGHYEQYF
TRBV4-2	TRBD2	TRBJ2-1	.	TGTGCCACTTCCGGGACTAGCGGGAACAATGAGCAGTTCTTC	CATSGTSGNNEQFF
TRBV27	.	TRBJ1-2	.	TGTGCCAGCAGTCCAGGTCAGGCTAGCGGCTACACCTTC	CASSPGQASGYTF
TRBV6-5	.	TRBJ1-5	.	TGTGCCAGCAGGCCCGGGGGGGGTGGTCAGCCCCAGCATTTT	CASRPGGGGQPQHF
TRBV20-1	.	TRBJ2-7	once	TGCAGTGCTGCCTCAACCTACGAGCAGTACTTC	CSAASTYEQYF
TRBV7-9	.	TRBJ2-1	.	TGTGCCAGCAGCCGGACTCTCCACAATGAGCAGTTCTTC	CASSRTLHNEQFF
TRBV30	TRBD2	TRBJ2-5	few	TGTGCCTGGGGGTCTAGCGGTCTTACCGGGGAGACCCAGTACTTC	CAWGSSGLTGETQYF
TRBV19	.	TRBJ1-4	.	TGTGCCAGTAGTATATGGGCAGACACAACTAATGAAAAACTGTTTTTT	CASSIWADTTNEKLFF
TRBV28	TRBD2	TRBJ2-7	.	TGTGCCACCAGATCAGCGGGGTTAACCTACGAGCAGTACTTC	CATRSAGLTYEQYF
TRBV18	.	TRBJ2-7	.	TGTGCCAGCTCACCCCCAGAGAGGTCCTACGAGCAGTACTTC	CASSPPERSYEQYF
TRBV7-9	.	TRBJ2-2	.	TGTGCCAGCAGCTTACCCCCGGTGGAGGAGCTGTTTTTT	CASSLPPVEELFF
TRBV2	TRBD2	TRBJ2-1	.	TGTGCCAGCAGTGGGGGCGGGAGCTTCCTCTCCTACAATGAGCAGTTCTTC	CASSGGGSFLSYNEQFF
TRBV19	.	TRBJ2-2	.	TGTGCCAGTAGTTACAGGGTTGGGGAGCTGTTTTTT	CASSYRVGELFF
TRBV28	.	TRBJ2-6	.	TGTGCCAGCAGAAAAAGCTCTGGGGCCAACGTCCTGACTTTC	CASRKSSGANVLTF
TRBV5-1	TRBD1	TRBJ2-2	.	TGCGCCAGCAGCTGGGACAGGGGGTCCGGGGAGCTGTTTTTT	CASSWDRGSGELFF
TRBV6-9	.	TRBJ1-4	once	TGTGCCAGCAGTACAGGGATGGAGGAAAAACTGTTTTTT	CASSTGMEEKLFF
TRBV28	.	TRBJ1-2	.	TGTGCCAGCACCCAAGGGGTATACGGTGGCTACACCTTC	CASTQGVYGGYTF
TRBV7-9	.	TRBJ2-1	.	TGTGCCAGCAGGTCCGGGACATCCCTTGACAATGAGCAGTTCTTC	CASRSGTSLDNEQFF
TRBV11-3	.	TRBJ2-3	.	TGTGCCAGCAGCTTAAGAGGGGCCGAGGCAGATACGCAGTATTTT	CASSLRGAEADTQYF
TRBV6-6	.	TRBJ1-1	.	TGTGCCAGCAGTTCCCACGGGGACACTGAAGCTTTCTTT	CASSSHGDTEAFF
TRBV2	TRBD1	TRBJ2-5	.	TGTGCCAGCAGTAACGGACAGGCGTGGGGGGAGACCCAGTACTTC	CASSNGQAWGETQYF
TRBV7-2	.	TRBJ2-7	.	TGTGCCAGCAGCTTAGCGGGCAGCTCCTACGAGCAGTACTTC	CASSLAGSSYEQYF
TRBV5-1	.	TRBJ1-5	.	TGCGCCAGCAGCTTGGATAATAGCAATCAGCCCCAGCATTTT	CASSLDNSNQPQHF
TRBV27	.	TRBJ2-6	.	TGTGCCAGCAGTACCCCCCGGGTTGGGGCCAACGTCCTGACTTTC	CASSTPRVGANVLTF